The clone carrying this T cell receptor beta chain is medium-sized. Naive CD4+ T cells were purified with Tregs depleted by CD25. The CDR3 has 12 residues. Trimming shortened V by 3 bases and J by 4 bases, and 6 bases separated the two germline ends. Adaptor-ligated barcode primers were used to amplify TRBV12-4/TRBJ1-2 clonotypes. TCRdb analysed the multiplex PCR reads with MiXCR anew, one entry per CDR3 protein. The sample contains a few hundred distinct CDR3 sequences, about 4.6% of which appear only once. The chain recombines TRBV12-3 or TRBV12-4 with TRBJ1-2, with unresolved D. The clonotype originates from a female donor with breast cancer. Material for sequencing was naive CD4+ T cells sorted from blood. Noted subset: naive CD4+ T cells, CD4+CD45RA+CD25-. The CDR3 DNA sequence: TGTGCCAGCAGTTTGAACAGCTATGGCTACACCTTC. Translation: CASSLNSYGYTF.